The 21 T cell receptor beta chains in this list originate from one sample, sequenced in a study of blood T cell repertoires in COVID-19. Only in-frame clones appear in the TCRdb table, and some are missing; sequencing was by immunoSEQ multiplex PCR. The data contain 170,000 or so clones, under 85% of them seen just once; the ten biggest clones take up roughly 7.5%. The source material was peripheral blood. The receptors derive from a woman aged 70-85 years with COVID-19, enrolled during active disease.

The V and J genes are TRBV6-2 or TRBV6-3 and TRBJ1-1, with 7 bases fitting TRBD1. Unmatched junction bases numbered 14, after V lost 5 bases and J lost 5 bases. This CDR3 has 16 residues. The germline V gene has CDR1 MNHEY and CDR2 SVGEGT. The CDR3 DNA is TGTGCCAGCAGTCCCCTTACAGGGGTATTTCGGACTGAAGCTTTCTTT. This sequence encodes CASSPLTGVFRTEAFF.

V and J are TRBV19 and TRBJ2-7; the match to TRBD2 covers 13 bases. The CDR3 is 16 residues long. Germline V gene data show CDR1 as LNHDA and CDR2 as SQIVND (reference sequence). Losses at the gene ends were 6 bases for V and 6 bases for J; bases not matched to a gene: 11. CDR3 residues: CASSPRLAGGVGEQYF. Written as DNA, the CDR3 is TGTGCCAGTAGCCCTCGACTAGCGGGAGGAGTAGGCGAGCAGTACTTC.

The chain couples TRBV30 to TRBJ2-7; a possible D gene is TRBD1 (5 bases). In germline, CDR1 is GTSNPN, CDR2 SVGIG (reference sequence). The CDR3 consists of 13 residues. The V end was cut by 3 bases, the J end by 1 base, with 10 bases between. CDR3 nucleotide sequence: TGTGCCTGGAGCAGGGTCGGGTCCTACGAGCAGTACTTC. Amino acid sequence: CAWSRVGSYEQYF.

This clone has a single count. The chain combines TRBV24-1 with TRBJ2-5, with D maybe TRBD2 (5 bases). Germline V gene sequence: CDR1 KGHDR, CDR2 SFDVKD. This CDR3 contains 16 residues. V dropped 0 bases and J dropped 3 bases, with 13 bases sitting between them. Here the CDR3 DNA reads TGTGCCACCAGTGATTTGGTAAGGTCGGGGAAAGAGACCCAGTACTTC. This encodes CATSDLVRSGKETQYF.

The gene calls are TRBV27 and TRBJ2-6; D may be TRBD1 (5 bases). Trimming shortened V by 0 bases and J by 2 bases, and 8 bases separated the two germline ends. This CDR3 spans 16 amino acids. The germline V gene encodes CDR1 MNHEY and CDR2 SMNVEV (reference sequence). CDR3 amino acids: CASSLSKGAGANVLTF. CDR3 nucleotides: TGTGCCAGCAGTTTATCGAAAGGGGCTGGGGCCAACGTCCTGACTTTC.

V is TRBV7-2 and J is TRBJ1-5, with 9 bases matching TRBD1. The J segment lost 4 bases and the V segment lost 4 bases, leaving 2 bases of the junction unmatched. The germline gives CDR1 SGHTA, CDR2 FQGNSA. This CDR3 has 14 amino acids. The CDR3 reads CASSWTGENQPQHF. CDR3 DNA sequence: TGTGCCAGCAGCTGGACAGGGGAAAATCAGCCCCAGCATTTT.

The chain has TRBV25-1 and TRBJ2-5; 12 positions match TRBD2. Losses at the gene ends were 0 bases for V and 2 bases for J; bases not matched to a gene: 4. CDR1 is MGHDK and CDR2 is SYGVNS in the germline V gene. The CDR3 length is 17 residues. CDR3 loop: CASSEYRTSGIQETQYF. CDR3 in DNA: TGTGCCAGCAGTGAATATCGGACTAGCGGGATTCAAGAGACCCAGTACTTC.

The gene calls are TRBV19 and TRBJ2-1; 12 positions match TRBD2. Germline V gene lookup returns CDR1 LNHDA and CDR2 SQIVND (reference sequence). Trimming at V came to 2 bases and at J to 11 bases, leaving 10 bases not matched to a gene. The CDR3 length is 16 residues. DNA for the CDR3: TGTGCCAGTAGTATAAGTGGACTAGCGGGGATACCAAAGCAGTTCTTC. It encodes CASSISGLAGIPKQFF.

The J gene is TRBJ2-7, the V gene TRBV9; D is ambiguous. The CDR3 spans 12 residues. The germline V gene has CDR1 SGDLS and CDR2 YYNGEE. The V end lost 3 bases, the J end lost 0 bases, and 4 bases lay between the germline ends. The CDR3 region is CASSANSYEQYF. Written as DNA, the CDR3 is TGTGCCAGCAGCGCCAACTCCTACGAGCAGTACTTC.

The chain links TRBV18 to TRBJ1-2; possible D gene TRBD1, 6 bases. V lost 3 bases and J lost 6, with 14 bases in between. Germline V gene sequence: CDR1 KGHSH, CDR2 LQKENI. The CDR3 is made up of 14 amino acids. CDR3 DNA: TGTGCCAGCTCACCCGATGGGGGCAGGAATGGCTACACCTTC. It translates to CASSPDGGRNGYTF.

The rearrangement uses TRBV5-5 and TRBJ1-1, with TRBD1 identical over 8 bases. This CDR3 is 14 amino acids long. Germline V lookup: CDR1 SGHKS, CDR2 YYEKEE (reference sequence). The junction had 7 bases not matched to a gene; V was cut back by 5 bases and J by 4 bases. In DNA, the CDR3 is TGTGCCAGCAGTTCCGGGACAGGACGCACTGAAGCTTTCTTT. It translates to CASSSGTGRTEAFF.

V and J are TRBV29-1 and TRBJ1-2, with a tentative D call TRBD1 (5 bases). V lost 2 bases and J 1 base, leaving 5 bases between the germline ends. Germline values: CDR1 SQVTM, CDR2 ANQGSEA. This CDR3 spans 12 amino acids. CDR3 nucleotides: TGCAGCGTTGAAAGGGGTAACTATGGCTACACCTTC. Translating it yields CSVERGNYGYTF.

V is TRBV4-1 and J is TRBJ2-1, with 14 bases matching TRBD2. The ends lost 0 bases at V and 5 bases at J; junction bases unmatched: 9. The CDR3 covers 19 residues. Germline V gene sequence: CDR1 MGHRA, CDR2 YSYEKL. In nucleotides, the CDR3 is TGCGCCAGCAGCCAAGATATGGGACTAGCGGGAGTTAGGAACAATGAGCAGTTCTTC. Translating it yields CASSQDMGLAGVRNNEQFF.

CDR3 loop: CASSPLREGKLFF. For the CDR3, the DNA is TGTGCCAGCTCACCACTGAGGGAGGGAAAACTGTTTTTT. The chain employs TRBV18 and TRBJ1-4; D not certain. CDR3 length: 13 residues. Germline values: CDR1 KGHSH, CDR2 LQKENI. Trimming left V 1 base short and J 10 bases short, with 10 bases between.

The J gene is TRBJ2-1, the V gene TRBV5-1, with TRBD2 matching over 7 bases. The CDR3 sequence is 15 residues long. Trimming took 2 bases from V and 3 from J; bases not matched to a gene: 5. Germline-derived CDR1 and CDR2 are SGHRS and YFSETQ. CDR3 nucleotide sequence: TGCGCCAGCAGCTTCGGCGGGAGCCTCTACAATGAGCAGTTCTTC. Its protein is CASSFGGSLYNEQFF.

V is TRBV5-1 and J is TRBJ2-1; 7 nucleotides match TRBD2. The CDR3 is 15 residues long. Losses at the gene ends were 0 bases for V and 4 bases for J; bases not matched to a gene: 4. Germline CDR1 and CDR2: SGHRS and YFSETQ. The CDR3 nucleotides read TGCGCCAGCAGCTTGGAGCTAGCGGAGTACAATGAGCAGTTCTTC. This codes for CASSLELAEYNEQFF.

The J gene is TRBJ2-5, the V gene TRBV29-1; 8 bases are shared with TRBD1. V lost 7 bases to trimming and J lost 4 bases; unmatched junction nucleotides: 5. The germline V gene has CDR1 SQVTM and CDR2 ANQGSEA. The CDR3 runs 12 residues. CDR3: CSDRTGGETQYF. The CDR3 DNA follows: TGCAGCGACCGTACAGGGGGAGAGACCCAGTACTTC.

The genes are TRBV21-1 and TRBJ1-2; TRBD1 is the table's D call, not checked against the DNA. TRBV21-1 is tagged as a pseudogene. The CDR3 covers 17 residues. CDR3 sequence reads: CASSKGSGRENPYGYTF. CDR3 DNA: TGTGCCAGCAGCAAAGGGTCGGGCAGGGAAAACCCCTATGGCTACACCTTC.

This chain uses TRBV7-2 with TRBJ2-7; D might be TRBD2 (5 bases). V gave up 1 base and J gave up 0 bases, with 10 bases separating them. CDR1 is SGHTA, CDR2 FQGNSA, per germline. This CDR3 is 15 amino acids long. The CDR3 DNA follows: TGTGCCAGCAGCTTAGGTGCGGGCCTCTCCTACGAGCAGTACTTC. This codes for CASSLGAGLSYEQYF.

Here the CDR3 DNA reads TGTGCCAGCAGCCCGACCCGGGACAGGGGGTTCGAGCAGTACTTC. This codes for CASSPTRDRGFEQYF. This sequence joins TRBV5-4 and TRBJ2-7; TRBD1 aligns across 11 bases. The trim removed 4 bases at V and 6 bases at J, leaving 9 bases unmatched. The germline CDR1 and CDR2 sequences are SGHNT and YYREEE (reference sequence). There are 15 residues in the CDR3. Full variable domain (missing parts from reference TRBV5-4 and TRBJ2-7): ETGVTQSPTHLIKTRGQQVTLRCSSQSGHNTVSWYQQALGQGPQFIFQYYREEENGRGNFPPRFSGLQFPNYSSELNVNALELDDSALYLCASSPTRDRGFEQYFGPGTRLTVT.

This chain links TRBV5-1 with TRBJ1-1, with 9 bases matching TRBD1. V lost 7 bases, J lost 5 bases, and 9 bases stayed unmatched. Germline CDR1 and CDR2: SGHRS and YFSETQ. The CDR3 is made up of 14 amino acids. CDR3: CASGQGTPGTEAFF. The DNA for the CDR3 is TGCGCCAGCGGACAGGGGACCCCGGGGACTGAAGCTTTCTTT.